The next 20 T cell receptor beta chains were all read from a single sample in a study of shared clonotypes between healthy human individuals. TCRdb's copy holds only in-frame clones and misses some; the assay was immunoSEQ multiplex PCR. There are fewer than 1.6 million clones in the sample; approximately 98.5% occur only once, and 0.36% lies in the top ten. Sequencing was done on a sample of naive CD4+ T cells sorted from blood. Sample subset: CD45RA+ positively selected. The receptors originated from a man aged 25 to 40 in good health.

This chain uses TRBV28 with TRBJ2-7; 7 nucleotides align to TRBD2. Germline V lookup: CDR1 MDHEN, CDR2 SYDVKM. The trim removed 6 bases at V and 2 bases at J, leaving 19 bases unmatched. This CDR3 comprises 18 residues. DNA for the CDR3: TGTGCCAGCAGCCTACTCCTTGGGAGGGTTCCTCCCACCTACGAGCAGTACTTC. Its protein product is CASSLLLGRVPPTYEQYF.

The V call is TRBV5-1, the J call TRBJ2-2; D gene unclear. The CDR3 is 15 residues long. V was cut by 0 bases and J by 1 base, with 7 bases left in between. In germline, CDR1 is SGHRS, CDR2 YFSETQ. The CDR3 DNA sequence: TGCGCCAGCAGCTTGGAGCAGAGGAACACCGGGGAGCTGTTTTTT. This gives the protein CASSLEQRNTGELFF.

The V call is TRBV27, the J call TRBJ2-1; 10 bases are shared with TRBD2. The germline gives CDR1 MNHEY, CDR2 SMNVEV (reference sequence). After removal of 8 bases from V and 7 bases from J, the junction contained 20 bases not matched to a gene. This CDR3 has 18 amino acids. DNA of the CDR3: TGTGCCAGCGGCTCCCGGGTTGGGGTGAGCGGGAGGGGTAATGAGCAGTTCTTC. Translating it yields CASGSRVGVSGRGNEQFF.

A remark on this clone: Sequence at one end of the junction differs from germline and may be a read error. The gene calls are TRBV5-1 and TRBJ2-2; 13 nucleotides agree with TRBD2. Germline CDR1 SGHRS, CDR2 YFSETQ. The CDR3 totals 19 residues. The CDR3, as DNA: TGCGCCAACAGCTTGGACCGAACTAGCGGGAGGGCCTATACCGGGGAGCTGTTTTTT. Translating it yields CANSLDRTSGRAYTGELFF. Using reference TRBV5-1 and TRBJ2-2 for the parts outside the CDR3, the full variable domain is KAGVTQTPRYLIKTRGQQVTLSCSPISGHRSVSWYQQTPGQGLQFLFEYFSETQRNKGNFPGRFSGRQFSNSRSEMNVSTLELGDSALYLCANSLDRTSGRAYTGELFFGEGSRLTVL.

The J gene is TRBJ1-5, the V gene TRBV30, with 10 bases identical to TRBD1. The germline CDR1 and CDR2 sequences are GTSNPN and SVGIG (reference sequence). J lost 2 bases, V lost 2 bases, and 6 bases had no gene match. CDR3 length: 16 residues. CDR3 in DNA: TGTGCCTGGAGTAGAACCGGGACAGGGGGCAATCAGCCCCAGCATTTT. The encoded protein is CAWSRTGTGGNQPQHF.

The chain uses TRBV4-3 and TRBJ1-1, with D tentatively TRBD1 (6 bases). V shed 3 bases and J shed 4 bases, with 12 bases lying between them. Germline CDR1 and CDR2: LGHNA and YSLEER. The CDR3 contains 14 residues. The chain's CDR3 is CASSHGTPGTEAFF. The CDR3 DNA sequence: TGCGCCAGCAGCCACGGGACACCTGGCACTGAAGCTTTCTTT.

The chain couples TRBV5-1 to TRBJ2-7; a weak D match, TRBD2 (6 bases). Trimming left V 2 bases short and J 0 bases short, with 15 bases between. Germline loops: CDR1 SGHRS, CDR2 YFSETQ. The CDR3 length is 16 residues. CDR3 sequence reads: CASSFSRDGSSYEQYF. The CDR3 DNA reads TGCGCCAGCAGCTTCTCACGGGACGGGAGCTCCTACGAGCAGTACTTC.

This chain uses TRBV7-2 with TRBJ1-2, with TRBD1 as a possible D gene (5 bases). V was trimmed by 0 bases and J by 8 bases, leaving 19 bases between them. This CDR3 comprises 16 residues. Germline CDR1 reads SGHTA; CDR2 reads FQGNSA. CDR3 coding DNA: TGTGCCAGCAGCTTAGCGCATGAAGGGGCTGTAGGGGGCTACACCTTC. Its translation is CASSLAHEGAVGGYTF. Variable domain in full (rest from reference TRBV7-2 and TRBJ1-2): GAGVSQSPSNKVTEKGKDVELRCDPISGHTALYWYRQSLGQGLEFLIYFQGNSAPDKSGLPSDRFSAERTGGSVSTLTIQRTQQEDSAVYLCASSLAHEGAVGGYTFGSGTRLTVV.

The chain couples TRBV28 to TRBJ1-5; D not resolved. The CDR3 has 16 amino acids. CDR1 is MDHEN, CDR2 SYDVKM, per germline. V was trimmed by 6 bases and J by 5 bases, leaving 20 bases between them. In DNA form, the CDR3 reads TGTGCCAGCAGCCCCACCCCTCAGCGGCAATATCAGCCCCAGCATTTT. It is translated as CASSPTPQRQYQPQHF.

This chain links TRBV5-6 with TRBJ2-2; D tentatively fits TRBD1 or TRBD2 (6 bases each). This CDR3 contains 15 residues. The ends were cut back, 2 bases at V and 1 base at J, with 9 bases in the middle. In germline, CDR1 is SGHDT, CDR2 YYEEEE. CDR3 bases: TGTGCCAGCAGCTTTAGGGGGGTGAACACCGGGGAGCTGTTTTTT. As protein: CASSFRGVNTGELFF.

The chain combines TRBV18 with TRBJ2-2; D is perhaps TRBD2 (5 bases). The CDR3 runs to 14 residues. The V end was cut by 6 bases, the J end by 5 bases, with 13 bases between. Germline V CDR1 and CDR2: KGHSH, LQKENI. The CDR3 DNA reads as TGTGCCAGCTCCGACCTACCGGGGACCGGGGAGCTGTTTTTT. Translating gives CASSDLPGTGELFF.

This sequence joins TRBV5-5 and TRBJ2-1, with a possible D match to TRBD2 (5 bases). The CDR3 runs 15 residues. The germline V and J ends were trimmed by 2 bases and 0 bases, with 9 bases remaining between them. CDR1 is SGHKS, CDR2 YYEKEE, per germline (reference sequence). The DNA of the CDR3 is TGTGCCAGCAGCTTTACGGGGAGCTCCTACAATGAGCAGTTCTTC. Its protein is CASSFTGSSYNEQFF.

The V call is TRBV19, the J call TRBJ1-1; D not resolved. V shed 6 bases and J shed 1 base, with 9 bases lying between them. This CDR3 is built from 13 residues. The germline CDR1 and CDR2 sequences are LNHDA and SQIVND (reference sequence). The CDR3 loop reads CASRGPQNTEAFF. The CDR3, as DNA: TGTGCCAGTAGAGGTCCTCAGAACACTGAAGCTTTCTTT. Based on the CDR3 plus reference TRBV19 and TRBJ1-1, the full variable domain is DGGITQSPKYLFRKEGQNVTLSCEQNLNHDAMYWYRQDPGQGLRLIYYSQIVNDFQKGDIAEGYSVSREKKESFPLTVTSAQKNPTAFYLCASRGPQNTEAFFGQGTRLTVV.

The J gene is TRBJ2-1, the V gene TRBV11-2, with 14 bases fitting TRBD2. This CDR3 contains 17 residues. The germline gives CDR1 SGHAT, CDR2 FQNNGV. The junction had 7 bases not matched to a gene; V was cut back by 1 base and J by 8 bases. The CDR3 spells CASSLGLGLAGEYEQFF. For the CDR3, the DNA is TGTGCCAGCAGCTTAGGTCTGGGACTAGCGGGAGAGTATGAGCAGTTCTTC.

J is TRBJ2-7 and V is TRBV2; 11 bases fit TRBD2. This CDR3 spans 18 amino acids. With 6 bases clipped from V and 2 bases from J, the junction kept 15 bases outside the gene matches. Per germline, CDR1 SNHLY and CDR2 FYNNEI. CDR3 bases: TGTGCCAGCAGCAACTCGGGACTAGCGGTCCCAGCGACCTACGAGCAGTACTTC. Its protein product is CASSNSGLAVPATYEQYF.

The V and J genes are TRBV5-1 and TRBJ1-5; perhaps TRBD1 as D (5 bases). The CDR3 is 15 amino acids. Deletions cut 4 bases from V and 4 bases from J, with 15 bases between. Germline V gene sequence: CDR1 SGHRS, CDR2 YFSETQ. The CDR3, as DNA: TGCGCCAGCAGCCCCCGGGCAGGGAAGAATCAGCCCCAGCATTTT. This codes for CASSPRAGKNQPQHF.

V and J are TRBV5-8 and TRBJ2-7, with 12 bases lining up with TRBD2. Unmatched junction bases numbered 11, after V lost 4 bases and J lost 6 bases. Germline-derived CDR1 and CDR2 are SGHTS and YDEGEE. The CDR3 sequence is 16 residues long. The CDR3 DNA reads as TGTGCCAGCAGCAACGGACTAGCGGGAAGCTTCGGCGAGCAGTACTTC. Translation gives CASSNGLAGSFGEQYF.

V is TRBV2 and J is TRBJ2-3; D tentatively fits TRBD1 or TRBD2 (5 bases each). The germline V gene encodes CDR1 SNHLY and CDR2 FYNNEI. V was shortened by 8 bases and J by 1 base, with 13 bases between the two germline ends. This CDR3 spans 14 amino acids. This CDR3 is CASVGVSRTDTQYF. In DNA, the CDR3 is TGTGCCAGCGTGGGGGTGAGTCGCACAGATACGCAGTATTTT.

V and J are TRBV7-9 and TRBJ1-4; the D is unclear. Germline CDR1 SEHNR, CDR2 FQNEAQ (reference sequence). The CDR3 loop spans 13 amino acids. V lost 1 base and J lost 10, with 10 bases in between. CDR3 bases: TGTGCCAGCAGCTTAGGGCCCCAAGGAAAACTGTTTTTT. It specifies CASSLGPQGKLFF.

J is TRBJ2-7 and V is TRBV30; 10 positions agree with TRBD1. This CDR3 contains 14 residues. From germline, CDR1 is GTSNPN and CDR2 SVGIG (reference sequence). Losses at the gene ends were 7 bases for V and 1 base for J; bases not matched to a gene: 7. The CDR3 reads CASYRDRGSYEQYF. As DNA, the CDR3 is TGTGCCTCTTACCGGGACAGGGGATCCTACGAGCAGTACTTC.